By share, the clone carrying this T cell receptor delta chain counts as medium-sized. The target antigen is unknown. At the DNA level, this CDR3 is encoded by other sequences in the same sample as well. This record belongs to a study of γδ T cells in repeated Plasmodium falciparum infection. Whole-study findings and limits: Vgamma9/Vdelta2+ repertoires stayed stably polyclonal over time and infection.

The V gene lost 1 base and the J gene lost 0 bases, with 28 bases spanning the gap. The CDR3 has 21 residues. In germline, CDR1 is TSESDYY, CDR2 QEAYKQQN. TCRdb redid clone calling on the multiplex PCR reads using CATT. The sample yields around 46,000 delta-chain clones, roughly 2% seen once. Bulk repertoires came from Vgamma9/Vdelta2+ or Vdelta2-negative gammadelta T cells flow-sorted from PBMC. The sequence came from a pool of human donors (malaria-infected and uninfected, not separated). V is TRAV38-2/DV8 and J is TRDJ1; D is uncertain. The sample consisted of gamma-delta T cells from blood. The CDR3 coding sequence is TGTGCTTATAGGAGCTCCGCTTTATGCCTCTGTACATCCAGCTACACCGATAAACTCATCTTT. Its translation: CAYRSSALCLCTSSYTDKLIF.